A single sample is the source of the 19 T cell receptor beta chains below, sequenced in a study of CD8 T cells in ankylosing spondylitis. TCRdb re-called the 5' RACE reads with MiXCR, one entry per CDR3 protein. The profile shows 80,000 to 100,000 distinct CDR3 sequences, about 8.3% of them singletons. Sequencing was performed on blood, either unsorted or a sorted T cell fraction (not recorded which). These receptors were obtained from a male donor with ankylosing spondylitis or in good health (not recorded which).

This clonotype came up many times. The chain links TRBV14 to TRBJ1-2, with 7 bases that match TRBD1. Germline CDR1 is SGHDN and CDR2 is FVKESK. The CDR3 is made up of 13 amino acids. V gave up 4 bases and J gave up 4 bases; unmatched junction bases: 3. The CDR3 protein is CASSRTGAYGYTF. The CDR3 DNA reads as TGTGCCAGCAGCCGGACAGGCGCCTATGGCTACACCTTC.

This clonotype was picked up many times. The rearrangement joins TRBV5-1 to TRBJ1-2; weak D call: TRBD1 (6 bases). V lost 4 bases, J lost 2 bases, and 12 bases lay in between. This CDR3 is built from 14 residues. Germline lookup yields CDR1 SGHRS and CDR2 YFSETQ. Here the CDR3 DNA reads TGCGCCAGCAGCAGGGACAACGTGAACTATGGCTACACCTTC. Its translation is CASSRDNVNYGYTF.

This clonotype was seen many times. This chain links TRBV20-1 with TRBJ2-3; the match to TRBD1 covers 8 bases. CDR1 is DFQATT and CDR2 is SNEGSKA in the germline V gene (reference sequence). Trimming cost V 3 bases and J 0 bases; bases outside gene matches: 2. This CDR3 is built from 14 residues. As DNA, the CDR3 is TGCAGTGCTAGTAGGACAGGGAGCACAGATACGCAGTATTTT. Protein product: CSASRTGSTDTQYF.

This clonotype was seen many times. The genes are TRBV12-3 or TRBV12-4 and TRBJ1-2; TRBD1 matches at 7 bases. This CDR3 has 16 amino acids. The V gene end was trimmed by 5 bases and the J gene end by 4 bases; junction bases not matched to a gene: 13. The CDR3 bases are TGTGCCAGCAGTCCACCCTTTTACAGGGGAAGCTATGGCTACACCTTC. This sequence encodes CASSPPFYRGSYGYTF.

At least ten counts were recorded for this clonotype. The chain joins TRBV20-1 to TRBJ2-1; unclear D gene. This CDR3 comprises 16 residues. Trimming took 6 bases from V and 1 from J, leaving 19 bases between them. In germline, CDR1 is DFQATT, CDR2 SNEGSKA (reference sequence). As DNA, the CDR3 is TGCAGTGCCCTGGGGAAGGGAAAATGGTCCTACAATGAGCAGTTCTTC. The encoded protein is CSALGKGKWSYNEQFF.

This rearrangement joins TRBV3-1 to TRBJ2-7; TRBD2 matches at 10 bases. V was clipped by 6 bases and J by 1 base; unmatched bases: 3. This CDR3 spans 14 amino acids. Germline CDR1 reads LGHDT; CDR2 reads YNNKEL (reference sequence). The CDR3 is CASSPSGRSYEQYF. The CDR3 nucleotides read TGTGCCAGCAGTCCTAGCGGGAGATCCTACGAGCAGTACTTC.

This clonotype came up many times. V gene TRBV4-1 combines with J gene TRBJ2-2, with 9 bases aligning to TRBD2. Germline V gene lookup returns CDR1 MGHRA and CDR2 YSYEKL. The CDR3 spans 18 residues. V shed 4 bases, J shed 3 bases, and the junction held 12 bases outside the gene matches. Written as DNA, the CDR3 is TGCGCCAGCAGCCCCCGGAGGGTAGCGGGAGATTACACCGGGGAGCTGTTTTTT. Its protein product is CASSPRRVAGDYTGELFF.

This clonotype showed up many times. The chain is built from TRBV7-9 and TRBJ2-3; possibly TRBD1 for D (5 bases). Per germline, CDR1 SEHNR and CDR2 FQNEAQ (reference sequence). The CDR3 totals 15 residues. V lost 4 bases and J lost 0, with 11 bases in between. Here the CDR3 reads CASSSVDTSTDTQYF. The CDR3 nucleotides read TGTGCCAGCAGCTCCGTGGACACAAGCACAGATACGCAGTATTTT. Combining the CDR3 with reference TRBV7-9 and TRBJ2-3 gives the whole variable domain DTGVSQNPRHKITKRGQNVTFRCDPISEHNRLYWYRQTLGQGPEFLTYFQNEAQLEKSRLLSDRFSAERPKGSFSTLEIQRTEQGDSAMYLCASSSVDTSTDTQYFGPGTRLTVL.

This clonotype was recorded many times. The chain combines TRBV2 with TRBJ2-2, with 7 bases that match TRBD1. CDR1 SNHLY and CDR2 FYNNEI come from the germline V gene. The junction had 7 bases not matched to a gene; V was cut back by 7 bases and J by 5 bases. The CDR3 sequence is 14 residues long. CDR3 coding DNA: TGTGCCAGCAAAAAGGGACAGCCAACCGGGGAGCTGTTTTTT. Its translation is CASKKGQPTGELFF.

This clonotype was seen repeatedly, ten times or more. The J gene is TRBJ1-3, the V gene TRBV11-2; no clear D. This CDR3 has 16 amino acids. V was cut by 0 bases and J by 3 bases, with 12 bases left in between. Germline lookup yields CDR1 SGHAT and CDR2 FQNNGV. DNA of the CDR3: TGTGCCAGCAGCTTAGATCAGGTGGCTTATGGAAACACCATATATTTT. Translation: CASSLDQVAYGNTIYF.

In this sample, this clonotype turned up many times. This rearrangement joins TRBV6-1 to TRBJ2-1; D unclear. V lost 6 bases and J 0 bases, leaving 12 bases between the germline ends. Germline V lookup: CDR1 MNHNS, CDR2 SASEGT. The CDR3 runs 15 residues. The CDR3, as DNA: TGTGCCAGCAGACAGCCACAATTCTCCTACAATGAGCAGTTCTTC. It translates to CASRQPQFSYNEQFF.

This clonotype has ten or more counts. This chain uses TRBV4-2 with TRBJ2-7; 9 bases fit TRBD2. CDR3 length: 17 amino acids. Germline loops: CDR1 LGHNA, CDR2 YNFKEQ. Trimming took 0 bases from V and 0 from J; bases not matched to a gene: 6. CDR3 bases: TGTGCCAGCAGCCAAGAAAGACTAGCGGCGAACTCCTACGAGCAGTACTTC. Protein product: CASSQERLAANSYEQYF.

This clonotype was found a few times. The CDR3 protein is CASSSVTGLYGYTF. The CDR3, as DNA: TGTGCCAGCAGCTCGGTGACAGGGCTGTATGGCTACACCTTC. V usage is TRBV7-9 and J usage is TRBJ1-2; 7 bases align to TRBD1. The CDR3 is 14 amino acids. The germline V gene has CDR1 SEHNR and CDR2 FQNEAQ (reference sequence). The V segment lost 4 bases and the J segment 5 bases; nucleotides outside the gene matches: 7. Full variable domain (missing parts from reference TRBV7-9 and TRBJ1-2): DTGVSQNPRHKITKRGQNVTFRCDPISEHNRLYWYRQTLGQGPEFLTYFQNEAQLEKSRLLSDRFSAERPKGSFSTLEIQRTEQGDSAMYLCASSSVTGLYGYTFGSGTRLTVV.

This clonotype occurred many times. The chain employs TRBV5-1 and TRBJ2-3; 7 bases agree with TRBD2. This CDR3 is built from 19 residues. The J segment lost 0 bases and the V segment lost 1 base, leaving 14 bases of the junction unmatched. Looked up from germline, CDR1 is SGHRS and CDR2 is YFSETQ. CDR3 sequence reads: CASSLRSAVSGLSTDTQYF. Written as DNA, the CDR3 is TGCGCCAGCAGCTTGAGGTCGGCAGTTTCGGGACTAAGCACAGATACGCAGTATTTT.

In its sample, this clonotype was seen many times. The rearrangement uses TRBV24-1 and TRBJ2-1; D remains unclear. Looked up from germline, CDR1 is KGHDR and CDR2 is SFDVKD. The length of the CDR3 is 15 residues. V dropped 5 bases and J dropped 3 bases, with 13 bases sitting between them. DNA for the CDR3: TGTGCCACCAGTGGCTCTAGTCAAAACTACAATGAGCAGTTCTTC. This sequence encodes CATSGSSQNYNEQFF.

This clonotype was observed at least ten times. DNA for the CDR3: TGCAGTTCAACTAGTAGAAGGGACAATGAGCAGTTCTTC. Amino acid sequence: CSSTSRRDNEQFF. The rearrangement uses TRBV20-1 and TRBJ2-1, with D possibly being TRBD2 (5 bases). The CDR3 contains 13 residues. Trimming removed 8 bases at V and 5 bases at J, with 16 bases between. Germline-derived CDR1 and CDR2 are DFQATT and SNEGSKA (reference sequence).

This clonotype was counted at least ten times. V usage is TRBV7-9 and J usage is TRBJ2-3; D perhaps matches TRBD1 (6 bases). V lost 4 bases and J 5 bases, leaving 19 bases between the germline ends. In germline, CDR1 is SEHNR, CDR2 FQNEAQ (reference sequence). The CDR3 runs to 16 residues. The CDR3 DNA reads TGTGCCAGCAGCTCGAGCAGGACAGTCGTAGTAGATACGCAGTATTTT. Translated: CASSSSRTVVVDTQYF.

This clonotype has a count of ten or more. The CDR3 DNA follows: TGCGCCAGCAGCGCCGGGACAGGGCTCATGAACACTGAAGCTTTCTTT. It is translated as CASSAGTGLMNTEAFF. The chain uses TRBV5-1 and TRBJ1-1, with 9 positions matching TRBD1. The CDR3 contains 16 residues. The germline CDR1 and CDR2 sequences are SGHRS and YFSETQ. The junction had 7 bases not matched to a gene; V was cut back by 4 bases and J by 0 bases.

This clonotype was picked up many times. The J gene is TRBJ2-3, the V gene TRBV3-1; unclear D gene. Per the germline V gene, CDR1 is LGHDT and CDR2 is YNNKEL (reference sequence). V lost 1 base and J 5 bases, leaving 7 bases between the germline ends. The CDR3 totals 13 residues. CDR3 DNA: TGTGCCAGCAGCCAAGGTCTGGAAGATACGCAGTATTTT. This gives the protein CASSQGLEDTQYF.